This is a list of T cell receptor beta chains from one sample in a study of blood T cell repertoires in COVID-19. The table came from immunoSEQ multiplex PCR; TCRdb's copy has only in-frame clones and leaves some out. The data hold under 85,000 clones, with roughly 80% observed a single time. Sequences were obtained from peripheral blood. Receptors were obtained from a man aged 50 to 59 with acute or convalescent COVID-19. CDR3s include the opening cysteine and the closing phenylalanine or tryptophan. A D gene is named only where the DNA matches it firmly. Clone size, where shown, is once, few, many, or a class for clones that have expanded.

>NA|TRBV7-2|NA|14|TRBJ1-4
CASSPQAGREKLFF
TGTGCCAGCAGCCCCCAGGCCGGAAGGGAAAAACTGTTTTTT
>NA|TRBV18|NA|15|TRBJ1-1
CASSQDTTTHTEAFF
TGTGCCAGCTCACAGGACACTACCACGCACACTGAAGCTTTCTTT
>NA|TRBV28|TRBD1|15|TRBJ2-7
CASSTRSGGPYEQYF
TGTGCCAGCAGTACCCGTTCAGGGGGCCCCTACGAGCAGTACTTC
>NA|TRBV7-7|NA|15|TRBJ1-5
CASSFPRGSNQPQHF
TGTGCCAGCAGCTTCCCGCGGGGGAGCAATCAGCCCCAGCATTTT
>NA|TRBV7-2|TRBD2|15|TRBJ2-3
CASSGSGGSTDTQYF
TGTGCCAGCAGCGGTAGCGGGGGGAGCACAGATACGCAGTATTTT
>NA|TRBV18|TRBD1|15|TRBJ2-7
CASSPRTGTTYEQYF
TGTGCCAGCTCACCCCGGACAGGGACCACCTACGAGCAGTACTTC
>NA|TRBV7-8|NA|15|TRBJ2-5
CASSSLSGVPQTQYF
TGTGCCAGCAGCTCACTCTCGGGGGTACCTCAGACCCAGTACTTC
>NA|TRBV28|NA|13|TRBJ1-5
CASSSEVSQPQHF
TGTGCCAGCAGTTCGGAGGTTAGTCAGCCCCAGCATTTT
>NA|TRBV24-1|TRBD2|21|TRBJ2-4
CATSDLGLAGGPFFAKNIQYF
TGTGCCACCAGTGATTTGGGGCTAGCGGGGGGGCCTTTTTTTGCCAAAAACATTCAGTACTTC
>NA|TRBV29-1|NA|15|TRBJ2-2
CSVGPSTGVTGELFF
TGCAGCGTTGGCCCTTCGACAGGAGTCACCGGGGAGCTGTTTTTT
>NA|TRBV29-1|TRBD2|15|TRBJ2-3
CSVGLAGVSTDTQYF
TGCAGCGTTGGACTAGCGGGGGTCTCAACAGATACGCAGTATTTT
>NA|TRBV5-4|NA|15|TRBJ2-1
CASNGGRNPTNEQFF
TGTGCCAGCAACGGCGGCAGAAATCCCACCAATGAGCAGTTCTTC
>NA|TRBV6-2/TRBV6-3|NA|16|TRBJ2-2
CASSYFWGPNTGELFF
TGTGCCAGCAGTTATTTTTGGGGGCCGAACACCGGGGAGCTGTTTTTT
>NA|TRBV10-3|NA|15|TRBJ1-2
CAISDSNRANYGYTF
TGTGCCATCAGTGATTCAAACCGAGCTAACTATGGCTACACCTTC
>NA|TRBV10-3|NA|16|TRBJ2-7
CAISDAGRPDSYEQYF
TGTGCCATCAGTGACGCGGGGCGCCCGGACTCCTACGAGCAGTACTTC
>once|TRBV27|NA|17|TRBJ2-7
CASSLGQNPHSSYEQYF
TGTGCCAGCAGTTTGGGGCAGAACCCACACAGCTCCTACGAGCAGTACTTC
>NA|TRBV7-6|TRBD1|15|TRBJ1-1
CASSSDRGIGTEAFF
TGTGCCAGCAGCTCTGACAGGGGGATTGGCACTGAAGCTTTCTTT
>NA|TRBV5-4|NA|17|TRBJ1-1
CASSLETALQGGTEAFF
TGTGCCAGCAGCTTGGAAACTGCTCTCCAGGGAGGAACTGAAGCTTTCTTT
>NA|TRBV9|NA|14|TRBJ1-6
CASTPQGSGSPLHF
TGTGCCAGCACGCCACAGGGATCTGGCTCACCCCTCCACTTT
>NA|TRBV11-2|NA|15|TRBJ1-6
CASSLEEGLNSPLHF
TGTGCCAGCAGCTTAGAGGAGGGATTAAATTCACCCCTCCACTTT
>NA|TRBV29-1|TRBD1|16|TRBJ1-2
CSAARGTGVGGYGYTF
TGCAGCGCCGCTAGGGGAACAGGGGTTGGTGGCTATGGCTACACCTTC
>NA|TRBV4-1|NA|14|TRBJ1-2
CASSQYTTSYGYTF
TGCGCCAGCAGCCAGTACACAACCAGCTATGGCTACACCTTC
>NA|TRBV5-1|TRBD2|15|TRBJ2-3
CASSFQTSERDTQYF
TGCGCCAGCAGCTTTCAGACTAGCGAGAGAGATACGCAGTATTTT